The entry that follows covers one TCR beta chain sequence. This clonotype showed up just a few times. This receptor's antigen is unknown. Base qualities are missing; no much larger clone stands one base away. The sample was run on an Illumina HiSeq 1500. TCRdb passed the public sequencing reads through fastp at Q25 and MiXCR, retaining productive beta sequences. Duplicate CDR3 protein sequences are folded into a single record with the most common DNA and genes. The sample table lists about 470,000 distinct CDR3 sequences, roughly 43% of them with a count of one. Around two fifths of the sample rests with the top ten. The data are from a study of T cell repertoires in cytomegalovirus infection (dated by TCRdb to between 2019 and 2020). Describing the broader study: Alongside well-studied HLA-B-restricted epitopes, the peptide stimulations were aimed at recently identified HLA-C-restricted CMV epitopes, whose presentation resists viral immunomodulation. Because public TCR beta signatures pointed to carriage of CMV infection together with the matching HLA type, the HLA type of each donor mattered for the analysis.

The CDR3 covers 12 residues, taking in both the cysteine and the phenylalanine. Of the read, only the CDR3 DNA is kept; its 36 bases are in frame from base 1. V is cut by 5 bases and J by 10 bases, and the space between the germline ends is 9 bases. Taken with the paper, the label for treatment or condition translates to: in vitro stimulation with specific CMV peptide epitopes to enrich CMV-specific T cells. Paper-wide results and their limitations: Cumulative frequency of public TCR beta family members discriminated carriers of CMV infection plus the relevant HLA type in this cohort and an independent approximately 400-donor cohort. The ex vivo response was dominated by HLA-C-restricted CMV-specific TCR beta clonotypes, which also provided the single most frequent clonotype in two of eight donors.

The clonotype originates from a human donor in good health (CMV status not recorded). Some clones in this sample may be carry-over from other donors' samples. Sequences were derived from cultured PBMCs, sampled from culture after CMV antigen stimulation. The rearrangement combines TRBV12-3 or TRBV12-4 with TRBJ1-6, with the D segment identity uncertain. The CDR3 reads as follows: CASSEGSSPLHF. The sequence in DNA is TGTGCCAGCAGTGAAGGGTCCTCACCCCTCCACTTT.